Listed here are 16 T cell receptor beta chains from one sample, sequenced in a study of cytomegalovirus exposure and HLA in healthy donors. 13 Jbeta primers and 60 Vbeta primers were used for the PCR. Only in-frame clones appear in the TCRdb table, and some are missing; sequencing was by immunoSEQ multiplex PCR. The sample has approximately 54,000 clones; less than 85% are singletons. Source material: PBMCs. The receptor set was obtained from a woman aged 18-29 years in good health and CMV-seronegative.

As regards this clone: The germline gene is not matched at one end of the junction; a read error may be the cause. The chain has TRBV19 and TRBJ2-6; TRBD1 might be the D (5 bases). Germline CDR1 reads LNHDA; CDR2 reads SQIVND (reference sequence). The CDR3 is 16 amino acids. This chain's CDR3 is CASTTHSVSGANGLTF. The CDR3 DNA reads TGTGCCAGTACCACTCATTCTGTTTCTGGGGCCAACGGCCTGACTTTC.

V usage is TRBV27 and J usage is TRBJ1-5; 8 positions match TRBD1. CDR1 is MNHEY, CDR2 SMNVEV, per germline (reference sequence). The CDR3 totals 16 residues. V lost 3 bases and J lost 2; bases outside the gene matches: 6. The CDR3 nucleotides are TGTGCCAGCAGTTTCGGACAGGGCTATGGCAATCAGCCCCAGCATTTT. Translation: CASSFGQGYGNQPQHF.

J is TRBJ1-1 and V is TRBV6-5, with unresolved D. Germline V gives CDR1 MNHEY, CDR2 SVGAGI. The CDR3 extends over 16 amino acids. V was pared by 0 bases and J by 0 bases, with 11 bases between. As DNA, the CDR3 is TGTGCCAGCAGTTACTCGAGGGCAGACCTGAACACTGAAGCTTTCTTT. This encodes CASSYSRADLNTEAFF.

The rearrangement uses TRBV9 and TRBJ1-2, with 8 bases that match TRBD1. CDR1 and CDR2 from the germline V gene are SGDLS and YYNGEE. The V gene end was trimmed by 3 bases and the J gene end by 4 bases; junction bases not matched to a gene: 11. The CDR3 totals 16 residues. The CDR3: CASSDGHGQGAYGYTF. The CDR3 DNA is TGTGCCAGCAGCGATGGCCACGGACAGGGAGCCTATGGCTACACCTTC.

The V call is TRBV9, the J call TRBJ2-7; TRBD2 agrees at 8 bases. With V trimmed by 3 bases and J by 2 bases, 7 bases remained unmatched. Germline lookup yields CDR1 SGDLS and CDR2 YYNGEE. The CDR3 loop spans 15 amino acids. The CDR3 DNA follows: TGTGCCAGCAGCGGGGATCGGGGGGGAGCCTACGAGCAGTACTTC. This codes for CASSGDRGGAYEQYF.

The chain joins TRBV6-5 to TRBJ1-1, with D uncertain. The CDR3 contains 14 residues. Trimming cost V 0 bases and J 0 bases, with 5 bases left between them. From germline, CDR1 is MNHEY and CDR2 SVGAGI. The CDR3 spells CASSYSAVNTEAFF. The CDR3 nucleotides read TGTGCCAGCAGTTACTCAGCTGTGAACACTGAAGCTTTCTTT.

J is TRBJ2-2 and V is TRBV7-3; possibly TRBD1 for D (6 bases). This CDR3 is 13 amino acids long. V gave up 5 bases and J gave up 4 bases, with 8 bases separating them. Germline V gives CDR1 SGHTA, CDR2 FQGTGA. The CDR3 sequence: CASSTGTTGELFF. CDR3 nucleotides: TGTGCCAGCAGCACAGGGACCACCGGGGAGCTGTTTTTT.

In DNA form, the CDR3 reads TGTGCCTGGAGTGTGAAACAGGGATTAATAGGCAATCAGCCCCAGCATTTT. Protein sequence: CAWSVKQGLIGNQPQHF. The chain is built from TRBV30 and TRBJ1-5, with D maybe TRBD1 (6 bases). V lost 0 bases and J lost 2, with 17 bases in between. The CDR3 loop spans 17 amino acids. Germline V gene lookup returns CDR1 GTSNPN and CDR2 SVGIG (reference sequence). Based on the CDR3 plus reference TRBV30 and TRBJ1-5, the full variable domain is SQTIHQWPATLVQPVGSPLSLECTVEGTSNPNLYWYRQAAGRGLQLLFYSVGIGQISSEVPQNLSASRPQDRQFILSSKKLLLSDSGFYLCAWSVKQGLIGNQPQHFGDGTRLSIL.

The J gene is TRBJ1-1, the V gene TRBV27, with D possibly matching TRBD1 (5 bases). V dropped 1 base and J dropped 0 bases, with 9 bases sitting between them. The length of the CDR3 is 15 residues. Per germline, CDR1 MNHEY and CDR2 SMNVEV (reference sequence). CDR3 loop: CASSLLAGLNTEAFF. CDR3 bases: TGTGCCAGCAGTTTATTAGCAGGGCTGAACACTGAAGCTTTCTTT.

The CDR3 DNA reads as TGTGCCAGCAGGACAGACTACGAGCAGTACTTC. Its protein product is CASRTDYEQYF. The J gene is TRBJ2-7, the V gene TRBV28; D perhaps matches TRBD1 (5 bases). V was pared by 6 bases and J by 3 bases, with 6 bases between. CDR3 size: 11 residues. Germline V gives CDR1 MDHEN, CDR2 SYDVKM.

The chain is built from TRBV11-2 and TRBJ2-7; 7 bases are shared with TRBD2. The J segment lost 3 bases and the V segment lost 4 bases, leaving 9 bases of the junction unmatched. CDR1 is SGHAT, CDR2 FQNNGV, per germline. There are 15 residues in the CDR3. CDR3 sequence (DNA): TGTGCCAGCAGCTCCGCGGAACTAGCGCACTACGAGCAGTACTTC. Translating it yields CASSSAELAHYEQYF.

The chain links TRBV5-5 to TRBJ1-4; tentatively, D is TRBD1 (6 bases). V lost 10 bases and J lost 4, with 20 bases in between. From germline, CDR1 is SGHKS and CDR2 YYEKEE (reference sequence). This CDR3 contains 15 residues. CDR3 in amino acids: CASQPYGQNNEKLFF. The CDR3 nucleotides are TGTGCCTCCCAACCGTACGGACAGAATAATGAAAAACTGTTTTTT.

This chain joins TRBV28 and TRBJ2-5; 9 bases fit TRBD2. The J call may be faulty, since TRBJ2-7 better matches the DNA end. The CDR3 extends over 15 amino acids. Germline-derived CDR1 and CDR2 are MDHEN and SYDVKM. The CDR3, as DNA: TGTGCCAGCACCCCCTCGGCTAGCGGGGCTTACGAGCAGTACTTC. Its translation is CASTPSASGAYEQYF.

This clone was detected only a few times. A read error may account for a junction end that differs from germline. The rearrangement uses TRBV7-2 and TRBJ2-4, with TRBD2 matching over 10 bases. The germline V gene encodes CDR1 SGHTA and CDR2 FQGNSA. The CDR3 consists of 16 residues. In DNA, the CDR3 is TGTGCCAGCAGCTTAGTAGCGGGAGGTGCCAAAAACAGTCAGTACTTC. It encodes CASSLVAGGAKNSQYF.

The rearrangement links TRBV11-3 to TRBJ2-7; TRBD1 agrees at 9 bases. Trimming removed 5 bases from V and 4 bases from J; junction bases left unmatched: 6. Looked up from germline, CDR1 is SGHNT and CDR2 is YENEEA. The CDR3 extends over 14 amino acids. The CDR3 coding sequence is TGTGCCAGCAGCCCCGGGACAGGGTTGTACGAGCAGTACTTC. Translated, it gives CASSPGTGLYEQYF.

The V and J genes are TRBV6-1 and TRBJ1-4; a weak D match, TRBD1 (5 bases). Per the germline V gene, CDR1 is MNHNS and CDR2 is SASEGT. V lost 6 bases to trimming and J lost 5 bases, with 16 bases between them. The CDR3 has 15 amino acids. The CDR3 sequence is CASRGPGTSNEKLFF. DNA of the CDR3: TGTGCCAGCAGGGGGCCCGGGACTTCGAATGAAAAACTGTTTTTT.